This T cell receptor beta chain emerged from a study of blood T cell repertoires in COVID-19. The wider study: Researchers got acute and convalescent COVID-19 samples from the United States, Italy and Spain.

The repertoire was sequenced with immunoSEQ multiplex PCR; TCRdb's copy has only in-frame clones and lacks some. Found here are approximately 140,000 clones, approximately 86% of them singletons; the top ten hold around 3.3%. V was trimmed by 3 bases and J by 1 base, leaving 10 bases between them. The V gene's germline CDR1 is SGHRS and CDR2 YFSETQ. The CDR3 extends over 14 amino acids. The sample taken for sequencing was peripheral blood. The J gene is TRBJ1-1, the V gene TRBV5-1; weak D call: TRBD1 (5 bases). This clonotype originated in a man between 65 and 85 years old with acute or convalescent COVID-19. The CDR3 DNA sequence: TGCGCCAGCAGCTGGGCAGGGTCGAACACTGAAGCTTTCTTT. Protein sequence: CASSWAGSNTEAFF.